The rows below give T cell receptor beta chains drawn from one sample of a study of CD8 T cells in ankylosing spondylitis. TCRdb processed the 5' RACE reads anew with MiXCR; each CDR3 protein has one entry. The sample holds a few hundred thousand distinct CDR3 sequences, about 22% seen once. Sequencing was carried out using blood, either unsorted or a sorted T cell fraction (not recorded which). The source of these receptors is a male donor with ankylosing spondylitis. Each CDR3 is given with its conserved first and last residue. D genes are given only for firm matches. Size tells how often a clone was seen (once, few, many) or the class of an expanded clone, and some rows leave it out.

size,J,D,V,DNA,CDR3
NA,TRBJ2-1,TRBD1,TRBV20-1,TGCAGTGCTAGAGGCCAGGGGGTGCGATCAAATGAGCAGTTCTTC,CSARGQGVRSNEQFF
many,TRBJ2-2,NA,TRBV5-1,TGCGCCAGCAGCTTGGCCCTAGCACATCAAAACACCGGGGAGCTGTTTTTT,CASSLALAHQNTGELFF
NA,TRBJ2-5,NA,TRBV7-2,TGTGCCAGCAGCTCCTCACTAGCTCTGGAGACCCAGTACTTC,CASSSSLALETQYF
NA,TRBJ2-5,NA,TRBV6-1,TGTGCCAGCAGTGAAGTCTGGGCCGGGTCGGAGACCCAGTACTTC,CASSEVWAGSETQYF
NA,TRBJ1-4,NA,TRBV28,TGTGCCAGCAGTTTGGGAGGACAGAGGGAAGAAAAACTGTTTTTT,CASSLGGQREEKLFF
few,TRBJ2-3,NA,TRBV20-1,TGCAGTGCTAGTCTCCCGGGACTTCCCTCGGATACGCAGTATTTT,CSASLPGLPSDTQYF
NA,TRBJ2-7,NA,TRBV10-3,TGTGCCATCAGTAATGTAGCGGAGGGTTCGGGCGAGCAGTACTTC,CAISNVAEGSGEQYF
NA,TRBJ2-7,NA,TRBV5-5,TGTGCCAGCAGCTTGGGCCCCTCCGTGGGGAACTACGAGCAGTACTTC,CASSLGPSVGNYEQYF
few,TRBJ2-2,TRBD2,TRBV5-1,TGCGCCAGCACCCACACTAGCGGGAGATCGACCGGGGAGCTGTTTTTT,CASTHTSGRSTGELFF
NA,TRBJ2-5,TRBD2,TRBV28,TGTGCCAGCAGCTATAGCGGGAGGGCCAAAGAGACCCAGTACTTC,CASSYSGRAKETQYF
once,TRBJ2-5,NA,TRBV12-3/TRBV12-4,TGTGCCAGCACCTCGGGCGGTCCCTTCGTAGGGACCCAGTACTTC,CASTSGGPFVGTQYF
NA,TRBJ2-7,TRBD1,TRBV27,TGTGCCAGCAGTATAACAGGGGGCAGGGACGAGCAGTACTTC,CASSITGGRDEQYF
few,TRBJ1-1,NA,TRBV10-3,TGTGCCATCAGTGAGCAGGGAGGAGCTTTCTTT,CAISEQGGAFF
few,TRBJ2-5,NA,TRBV20-1,TGCAGTGCTACGACCCGAGGGGAGACCCAGTACTTC,CSATTRGETQYF
NA,TRBJ1-3,NA,TRBV3-1,TGTGCCAGCAGTCGCACAGGGTCTGGAAACACCATATATTTT,CASSRTGSGNTIYF
NA,TRBJ2-3,NA,TRBV7-3,TGTGCCAGCAGCTTAAAGGGCCGTTTTACAGATACGCAGTATTTT,CASSLKGRFTDTQYF
few,TRBJ2-7,TRBD1,TRBV7-2,TGTGCCAGCAGCAGGACAGGGGGCGGGGGAGAGCAGTACTTC,CASSRTGGGGEQYF
NA,TRBJ2-2,NA,TRBV15,TGTGCCACCAGCAGAGACAGATACAACACCGGGGAGCTGTTTTTT,CATSRDRYNTGELFF
few,TRBJ2-4,NA,TRBV9,TGTGCCAGCAGCCCGAACACAGGGAGCGACATTCAGTACTTC,CASSPNTGSDIQYF
few,TRBJ2-1,NA,TRBV20-1,TGCAGTGCTAGTCCTGACGGACTACATTACAATGAGCAGTTCTTC,CSASPDGLHYNEQFF
few,TRBJ1-4,NA,TRBV7-2,TGTGCCAGCAGCTTACCGGAGGGCGAAAAACTGTTTTTT,CASSLPEGEKLFF
NA,TRBJ2-5,NA,TRBV7-3,TGTGCCAGCAGCCTTTCCCATCAAGAGACCCAGTACTTC,CASSLSHQETQYF
NA,TRBJ2-5,NA,TRBV20-1,TGCAGTGCTAGGCCAGGGGGGTACCAAGAGACCCAGTACTTC,CSARPGGYQETQYF
few,TRBJ2-5,NA,TRBV24-1,TGTGCCACCAGTGCCATCTCCGGGACACAAGAGACCCAGTACTTC,CATSAISGTQETQYF
NA,TRBJ2-3,TRBD2,TRBV7-9,TGTGCCAGCAGCTATTCGGGACTAGCCCACGGCACAGATACGCAGTATTTT,CASSYSGLAHGTDTQYF
NA,TRBJ2-1,TRBD2,TRBV20-1,TGCAGTGCTTTCGGGACTAGCGTCGGGTCCTACAATGAGCAGTTCTTC,CSAFGTSVGSYNEQFF
NA,TRBJ2-1,NA,TRBV6-5,TGTGCCAGCAGTTCGACGAGGGTTGTCGACAATGAGCAGTTCTTC,CASSSTRVVDNEQFF
few,TRBJ2-2,NA,TRBV7-9,TGTGCCAGCAGCCACATCGGCTACAGTCCGGACACCGGGGAGCTGTTTTTT,CASSHIGYSPDTGELFF
NA,TRBJ2-5,NA,TRBV4-1,TGCGCCAGCAGCCAAGAAACGGTCCGGGTGGAGACCCAGTACTTC,CASSQETVRVETQYF
few,TRBJ1-2,NA,TRBV6-1,TGTGCCAGCAGTAAGGGGGGGGCCTATGGCTACACCTTC,CASSKGGAYGYTF
NA,TRBJ2-6,NA,TRBV2,TGTGCCAGCAACAGACTCCGGTCTGCTGGGGCCAACGTCCTGACTTTC,CASNRLRSAGANVLTF
many,TRBJ2-1,TRBD2,TRBV10-3,TGTGCCGCCAGGACTAGCGATTACAATGAGCAGTTCTTC,CAARTSDYNEQFF
few,TRBJ1-4,NA,TRBV28,TGTGCCACTAGGGGGTCCGCCGAAAAACTGTTTTTT,CATRGSAEKLFF
few,TRBJ2-2,NA,TRBV12-3/TRBV12-4,TGTGCCAGCAGTTTTCCGGGGTCCGGGGAGCTGTTTTTT,CASSFPGSGELFF
few,TRBJ2-3,NA,TRBV14,TGTGCCAGCAGCCAAGATATGGCTACAGCAGATACGCAGTATTTT,CASSQDMATADTQYF
NA,TRBJ1-1,NA,TRBV3-1,TGTGCCAGCAGCCTAAACTCAATTGACGGGACGGAAGCTTTCTTT,CASSLNSIDGTEAFF
NA,TRBJ1-5,TRBD1,TRBV12-3/TRBV12-4,TGTGCCAGCAGTTTATGGGACAGTAGCAATCAGCCCCAGCATTTT,CASSLWDSSNQPQHF
NA,TRBJ2-3,NA,TRBV2,TGTGCCAGCCTGCCAGGGACAGATACGCAGTATTTT,CASLPGTDTQYF
once,TRBJ1-5,NA,TRBV27,TGTGCCAGCAGGGCGGGGAGGCAGCCCCAGCATTTT,CASRAGRQPQHF
NA,TRBJ2-7,NA,TRBV10-2,TGCGCCAGCACTAGCGTTAGCTCCTACGAGCAGTACTTC,CASTSVSSYEQYF
NA,TRBJ2-3,TRBD1,TRBV5-1,TGCGCCAGCAGCTTGGACTGGACAGGGGCCAATACGCAGTATTTT,CASSLDWTGANTQYF
few,TRBJ2-1,NA,TRBV7-2,TGTGCCAGCACCGCCCCCGGGTACAATGAGCAGTTCTTC,CASTAPGYNEQFF
NA,TRBJ2-1,NA,TRBV2,TGTGCCAGCAGTGTAGAGGGCTTTGGTGAGCAGTTCTTC,CASSVEGFGEQFF
NA,TRBJ2-2,NA,TRBV7-2,TGTGCCAGCAGCTTCGCGCCCCGGTCCGGGGAGCTGTTTTTT,CASSFAPRSGELFF
few,TRBJ2-1,TRBD2,TRBV20-1,TGCAGTGCAGAGGGAGCGGGGGCGGGAGAGCAGTTCTTC,CSAEGAGAGEQFF
few,TRBJ1-4,NA,TRBV20-1,TGCAGTGCTAGACGACAGGCTTCTGCAACTAATGAAAAACTGTTTTTT,CSARRQASATNEKLFF
many,TRBJ2-1,NA,TRBV11-2,TGTGCCAGCAGCTTGCGCTTGGGACGGATGAGTTACCTACGCTTC,CASSLRLGRMSYLRF
NA,TRBJ2-7,NA,TRBV7-2,TGTGCCAGCAGCTTACATCCTCGGGGGAGCTCCTACGAGCAGTACTTC,CASSLHPRGSSYEQYF
few,TRBJ2-7,NA,TRBV27,TGTGCCAGCAGTTTAAGGCCGGAAAACTACGAGCAGTACTTC,CASSLRPENYEQYF
NA,TRBJ2-3,NA,TRBV19,TGTGCCAGTAGTATTTCGGATACGCAGTATTTT,CASSISDTQYF
NA,TRBJ2-7,TRBD1,TRBV5-1,TGCGCCAGCAGCGGCGGACAGGGATGGCACGAGCAGTACTTC,CASSGGQGWHEQYF
few,TRBJ2-5,NA,TRBV10-3,TGTGCCACCGCCGGGGCAGGGGAGCAAGAGACCCAGTACTTC,CATAGAGEQETQYF